This T cell receptor beta chain came from a study of cytomegalovirus exposure and HLA in healthy donors. About the research overall: Early release data held tens of millions of unique TCRs from HLA-typed donors.

Points from the study as a whole: Among the sequence variants, a highly shared cluster was likely an artifact of sequencing. TCR association rates varied by HLA locus in a later analysis, with DRB1 highest and HLA-C lowest.

Points on this clone: What it binds is unknown.

The CDR3 is 13 residues long. Trimming stripped 5 bases from V and 4 bases from J, with 10 bases between. Germline values: CDR1 SGHVS, CDR2 FQNEAQ. When sampled, the donors appeared nominally healthy, though they likely had unrecorded immune exposures. PCR employed 60 Vbeta and 13 Jbeta primers. Assay used: immunoSEQ multiplex PCR; TCRdb lists only in-frame clones, some missing. The sample contains 100,000 to 150,000 clones, roughly 79% of which appear only once. This sequence originates from a woman aged 18 to 35 in good health and CMV-seronegative. The rearrangement links TRBV7-8 to TRBJ2-3; TRBD1 might be the D (6 bases). Sample: PBMCs. The CDR3 region has the DNA TGTGCCAGCAGCCCAGGGACACCAGATACGCAGTATTTT. Translated, it gives CASSPGTPDTQYF.